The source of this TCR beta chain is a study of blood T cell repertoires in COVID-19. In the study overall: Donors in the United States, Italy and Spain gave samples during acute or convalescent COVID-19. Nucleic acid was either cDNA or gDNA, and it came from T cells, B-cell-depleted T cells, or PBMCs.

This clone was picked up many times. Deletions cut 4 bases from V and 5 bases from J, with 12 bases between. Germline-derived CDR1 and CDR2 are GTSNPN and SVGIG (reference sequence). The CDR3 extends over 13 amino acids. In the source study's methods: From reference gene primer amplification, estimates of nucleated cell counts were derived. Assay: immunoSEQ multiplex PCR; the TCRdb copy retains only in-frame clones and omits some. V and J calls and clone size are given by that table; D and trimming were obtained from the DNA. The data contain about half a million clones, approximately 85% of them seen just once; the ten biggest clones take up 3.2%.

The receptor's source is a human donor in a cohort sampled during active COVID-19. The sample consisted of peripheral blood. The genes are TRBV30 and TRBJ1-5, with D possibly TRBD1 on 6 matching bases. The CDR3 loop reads CAWTLAGDQPQHF. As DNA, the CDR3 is TGTGCCTGGACTCTCGCAGGGGATCAGCCCCAGCATTTT.